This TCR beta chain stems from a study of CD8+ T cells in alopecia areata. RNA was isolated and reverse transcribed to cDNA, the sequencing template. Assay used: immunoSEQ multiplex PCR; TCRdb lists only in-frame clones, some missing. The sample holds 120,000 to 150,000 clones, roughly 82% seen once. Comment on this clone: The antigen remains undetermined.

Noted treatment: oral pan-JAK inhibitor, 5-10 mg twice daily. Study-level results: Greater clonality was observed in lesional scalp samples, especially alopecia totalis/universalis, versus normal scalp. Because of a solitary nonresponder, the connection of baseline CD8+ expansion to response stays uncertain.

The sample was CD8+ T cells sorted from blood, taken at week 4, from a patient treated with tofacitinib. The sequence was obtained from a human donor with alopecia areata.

The CDR3 loop is CASSRGLSDQETQYF. The CDR3 bases are TGTGCCAGTAGCCGCGGTCTCAGCGACCAAGAGACCCAGTACTTC. The V and J genes are TRBV19 and TRBJ2-5; D is ambiguous. Germline loops: CDR1 LNHDA, CDR2 SQIVND (reference sequence). Trimming stripped 6 bases from V and 0 bases from J, with 14 bases between. The CDR3 loop spans 15 amino acids.